The 15 T cell receptor beta chains in this list originate from one sample, sequenced in a study of cytomegalovirus exposure and HLA in healthy donors. PCR employed 60 Vbeta and 13 Jbeta primers. The method was immunoSEQ multiplex PCR; TCRdb's version includes in-frame clones alone and lacks a portion of them. The sample table sets out 40,000 to 50,000 clones. The sequenced material came from PBMCs. These receptors all come from a woman aged 40-49 years in good health and CMV-seronegative.

For this clone: One end of the junction fails to match germline, which may point to a read error. V gene TRBV7-7 combines with J gene TRBJ2-5; TRBD1 matches 8 bases. The CDR3 length is 15 residues. CDR1 and CDR2 (germline): SSHAT, FNYEAQ (reference sequence). The CDR3, as DNA: TGTGCTAGCAGCTTAAGCACAGGGGGCCAAGAGACCCAGTACTTC. Amino acids: CASSLSTGGQETQYF.

The V call is TRBV7-3, the J call TRBJ2-4; 9 nucleotides agree with TRBD1. The CDR3 runs to 14 residues. Looked up from germline, CDR1 is SGHTA and CDR2 is FQGTGA. Trimming cost V 5 bases and J 5 bases; bases outside gene matches: 4. The CDR3 DNA reads as TGTGCCAGCAGCCCGACAGGGGGTCAAAACATTCAGTACTTC. Its protein product is CASSPTGGQNIQYF.

As concerns this clone: One junction end does not reproduce the germline sequence, and a read error may be involved. The chain links TRBV4-2 to TRBJ2-1; 12 bases line up with TRBD2. The CDR3 extends over 16 amino acids. Germline V gives CDR1 LGHNA, CDR2 YNFKEQ. This CDR3 reads CAGSQASGGAVNEQFF. CDR3 coding DNA: TGTGCCGGCAGCCAAGCTAGCGGGGGGGCCGTAAATGAGCAGTTCTTC.

The rearrangement joins TRBV6-1 to TRBJ2-7, with D unclear. The germline V gene has CDR1 MNHNS and CDR2 SASEGT. The V end was cut by 8 bases, the J end by 4 bases, with 15 bases between. This CDR3 comprises 13 residues. The CDR3 region is CASRPGESYEQYF. In DNA, the CDR3 is TGTGCCAGCCGGCCAGGTGAATCGTACGAGCAGTACTTC.

J is TRBJ1-5 and V is TRBV28; 7 bases match TRBD1. After removal of 8 bases from V and 0 bases from J, the junction contained 13 bases not matched to a gene. The CDR3 loop spans 17 amino acids. Germline-derived CDR1 and CDR2 are MDHEN and SYDVKM. The CDR3 DNA sequence: TGTGCCAGCCACCCGGGACAGTCAATAGGTAGCAATCAGCCCCAGCATTTT. It translates to CASHPGQSIGSNQPQHF.

This CDR3 reads CASTRGTVMDQPQHF. The CDR3 region has the DNA TGTGCCAGTACCAGGGGGACAGTTATGGATCAGCCCCAGCATTTT. This chain uses TRBV19 with TRBJ1-5; 7 positions match TRBD1. V was pared by 7 bases and J by 5 bases, with 11 bases of the junction left unmatched. This CDR3 is built from 15 residues. In germline, CDR1 is LNHDA, CDR2 SQIVND (reference sequence). The full variable domain, with the rest looked up from reference TRBV19 and TRBJ1-5, is DGGITQSPKYLFRKEGQNVTLSCEQNLNHDAMYWYRQDPGQGLRLIYYSQIVNDFQKGDIAEGYSVSREKKESFPLTVTSAQKNPTAFYLCASTRGTVMDQPQHFGDGTRLSIL.

The V gene is TRBV9, the J gene TRBJ2-1, with no clear D. The CDR3 has 15 residues. V dropped 0 bases and J dropped 0 bases, with 7 bases sitting between them. CDR1 and CDR2 (germline): SGDLS, YYNGEE. Here the CDR3 reads CASSVVSSSYNEQFF. The CDR3 bases are TGTGCCAGCAGCGTAGTTTCTAGCTCCTACAATGAGCAGTTCTTC. Based on the CDR3 plus reference TRBV9 and TRBJ2-1, the full variable domain is DSGVTQTPKHLITATGQRVTLRCSPRSGDLSVYWYQQSLDQGLQFLIQYYNGEERAKGNILERFSAQQFPDLHSELNLSSLELGDSALYFCASSVVSSSYNEQFFGPGTRLTVL.

The V call is TRBV19, the J call TRBJ2-7; 9 bases match TRBD2. The CDR3 loop spans 14 amino acids. Germline CDR1 reads LNHDA; CDR2 reads SQIVND (reference sequence). Germline trimming cut 9 bases from V and 0 bases from J; bases unmatched to any gene: 6. The CDR3 sequence: CASRLAGTSYEQYF. The CDR3, as DNA: TGTGCCAGCCGTCTAGCGGGGACCTCCTACGAGCAGTACTTC.

The V call is TRBV6-6, the J call TRBJ1-1; D may be TRBD1 (5 bases). V shed 8 bases and J shed 10 bases, with 20 bases lying between them. Germline V gene lookup returns CDR1 MNHNY and CDR2 SVGAGI (reference sequence). The CDR3 has 13 amino acids. As DNA, the CDR3 is TGTGCCAGCGTGAATACCGCCGTAGGGGTAGCTTTCTTT. It encodes CASVNTAVGVAFF.

The chain is built from TRBV7-2 and TRBJ1-6; 7 positions match TRBD1. With 5 bases clipped from V and 9 bases from J, the junction kept 10 bases outside the gene matches. The CDR3 extends over 15 amino acids. CDR1 SGHTA and CDR2 FQGNSA come from the germline V gene. CDR3 region: CASSGERTGLSPLHF. The CDR3 bases are TGTGCCAGCAGCGGAGAGAGGACAGGACTTTCACCCCTCCACTTT.

This sequence joins TRBV30 and TRBJ1-5, with D hard to call. CDR1 and CDR2 (germline): GTSNPN, SVGIG (reference sequence). This CDR3 is 13 amino acids long. The V end lost 2 bases, the J end lost 8 bases, and 13 bases lay between the germline ends. The CDR3 here is CAWSRKGREPQHF. The CDR3 region has the DNA TGTGCCTGGAGTAGGAAAGGGAGGGAGCCCCAGCATTTT.

This chain joins TRBV7-8 and TRBJ2-1; D is perhaps TRBD1 (5 bases). The V end lost 4 bases, the J end lost 0 bases, and 13 bases lay between the germline ends. This CDR3 contains 16 residues. Germline CDR1 and CDR2: SGHVS and FQNEAQ. The CDR3 here is CASSSQGAASYNEQFF. In DNA, the CDR3 is TGTGCCAGCAGCTCCCAAGGGGCCGCCTCCTACAATGAGCAGTTCTTC.

The rearrangement joins TRBV11-2 to TRBJ2-7, with 7 bases lining up with TRBD2. Germline V gene sequence: CDR1 SGHAT, CDR2 FQNNGV. Trimming cost V 6 bases and J 0 bases; bases outside gene matches: 5. This CDR3 region has 14 residues. The chain's CDR3 is CASRPSGSSYEQYF. The DNA for the CDR3 is TGTGCCAGCAGGCCTAGCGGAAGCTCCTACGAGCAGTACTTC.

V is TRBV4-2 and J is TRBJ2-2; possible D gene TRBD1, 6 bases. Looked up from germline, CDR1 is LGHNA and CDR2 is YNFKEQ. CDR3 size: 14 residues. V lost 6 bases and J 1 base, leaving 9 bases between the germline ends. The CDR3 reads CASRPGQNTGELFF. The CDR3 DNA is TGTGCCAGCAGACCGGGACAGAACACCGGGGAGCTGTTTTTT.

DNA of the CDR3: TGTGCCACCAGCAGAGAAAACCCTGGACTAGCGGGAGGGACTTGGGAGCAGTTCTTC. The encoded protein is CATSRENPGLAGGTWEQFF. V usage is TRBV15 and J usage is TRBJ2-1, with 15 bases identical to TRBD2. The V gene's germline CDR1 is LNHNV and CDR2 YYDKDF (reference sequence). The CDR3 loop spans 19 amino acids. After removal of 0 bases from V and 10 bases from J, the junction contained 13 bases not matched to a gene.